The entry that follows covers one T cell receptor beta chain sequence. Its target is not known. CDR1 and CDR2 (germline): MGHRA, YSYEKL. CDR3 size: 16 residues. V dropped 4 bases and J dropped 2 bases, with 15 bases sitting between them. These data belong to a study of cytomegalovirus exposure and HLA in healthy donors. Study details: Counted in an early data release were approximately 85 million unique TCRs from HLA-typed donors. Study findings and constraints: Later analysis demonstrated an association between a missense DCLRE1C variant and TCR beta V- and J-gene trimming.

The primer mix had 60 Vbeta and 13 Jbeta primers. Clones were sequenced by immunoSEQ multiplex PCR, and TCRdb holds only the in-frame ones, with some missing. Recorded for this sample: 100,000 to 150,000 clones. The sample was PBMCs. The chain is built from TRBV4-1 and TRBJ1-5, with no clear D. This TCR came from a man between 18 and 35 years old in good health and CMV-seronegative. CDR3: CASSRLLTGGNQPQHF. In DNA, the CDR3 is TGCGCCAGCAGCCGACTACTCACGGGTGGCAATCAGCCCCAGCATTTT.